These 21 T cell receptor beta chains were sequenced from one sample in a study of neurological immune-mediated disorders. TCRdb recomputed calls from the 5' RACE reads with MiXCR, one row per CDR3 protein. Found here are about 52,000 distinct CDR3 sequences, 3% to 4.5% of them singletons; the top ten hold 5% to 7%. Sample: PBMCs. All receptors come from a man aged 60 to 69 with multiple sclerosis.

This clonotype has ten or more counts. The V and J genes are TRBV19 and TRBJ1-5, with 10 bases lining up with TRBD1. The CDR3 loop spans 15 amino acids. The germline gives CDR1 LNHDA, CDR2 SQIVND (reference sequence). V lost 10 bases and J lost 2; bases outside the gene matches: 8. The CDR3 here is CATRDRGGGNQPQHF. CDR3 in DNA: TGTGCCACGCGGGACAGGGGAGGTGGCAATCAGCCCCAGCATTTT.

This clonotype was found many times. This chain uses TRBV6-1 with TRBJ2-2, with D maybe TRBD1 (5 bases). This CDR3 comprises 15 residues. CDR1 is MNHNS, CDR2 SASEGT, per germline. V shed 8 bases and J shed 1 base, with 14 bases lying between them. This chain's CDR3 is CASPGLTMNTGELFF. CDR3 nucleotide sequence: TGTGCCAGCCCAGGGCTGACGATGAACACCGGGGAGCTGTTTTTT.

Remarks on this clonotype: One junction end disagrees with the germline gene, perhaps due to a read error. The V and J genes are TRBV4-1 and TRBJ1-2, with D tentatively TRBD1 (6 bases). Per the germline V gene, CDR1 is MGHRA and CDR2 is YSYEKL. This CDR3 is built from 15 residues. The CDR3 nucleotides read TGCGCCAGCAGGAACTTACAGGGCTCTAACTATGGCCACACCTTC. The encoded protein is CASRNLQGSNYGHTF.

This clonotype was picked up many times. The CDR3 nucleotides read TGCGCCAGCACTTTTTCCGGGACTAGCGGAGAGACCCAGTACTTC. It encodes CASTFSGTSGETQYF. The chain carries TRBV5-1 and TRBJ2-5; 11 positions match TRBD2. The CDR3 runs 15 residues. Germline CDR1 and CDR2: SGHRS and YFSETQ. After removal of 6 bases from V and 4 bases from J, the junction contained 8 bases not matched to a gene.

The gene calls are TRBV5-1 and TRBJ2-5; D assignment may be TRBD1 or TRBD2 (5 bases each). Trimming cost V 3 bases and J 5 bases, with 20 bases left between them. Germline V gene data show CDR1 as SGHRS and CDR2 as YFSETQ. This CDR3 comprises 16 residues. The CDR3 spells CASSSGTIMTGETQYF. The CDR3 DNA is TGCGCCAGCAGCTCCGGGACCATCATGACGGGTGAGACCCAGTACTTC.

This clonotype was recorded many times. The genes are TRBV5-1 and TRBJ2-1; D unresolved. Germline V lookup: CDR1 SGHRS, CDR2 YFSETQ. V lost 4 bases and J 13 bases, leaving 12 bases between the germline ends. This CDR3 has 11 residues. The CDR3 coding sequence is TGCGCCAGCAGCCATGAGGAAGGACAGTTCTTC. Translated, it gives CASSHEEGQFF.

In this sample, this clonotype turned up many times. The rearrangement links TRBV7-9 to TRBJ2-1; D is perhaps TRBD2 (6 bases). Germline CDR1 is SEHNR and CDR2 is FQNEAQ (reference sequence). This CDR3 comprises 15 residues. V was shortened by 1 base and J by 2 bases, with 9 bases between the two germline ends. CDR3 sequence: CASSLGRDPYNEQFF. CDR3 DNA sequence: TGTGCCAGCAGCTTAGGGCGGGACCCCTACAATGAGCAGTTCTTC.

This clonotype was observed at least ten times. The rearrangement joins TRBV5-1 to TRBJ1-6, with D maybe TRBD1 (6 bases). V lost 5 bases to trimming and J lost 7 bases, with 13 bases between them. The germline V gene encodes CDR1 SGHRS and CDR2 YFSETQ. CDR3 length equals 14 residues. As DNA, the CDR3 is TGCGCCAGCAGGCCGACAGGAGCAAATTCACCCCTCCACTTT. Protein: CASRPTGANSPLHF.

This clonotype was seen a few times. CDR3 residues: CASARGRAPPNEQFF. DNA of the CDR3: TGTGCCTCGGCGCGGGGGCGCGCCCCCCCGAATGAGCAGTTCTTC. The V and J genes are TRBV7-7 and TRBJ2-1, with D perhaps matching TRBD2 (7 bases). Germline CDR1 SSHAT, CDR2 FNYEAQ (reference sequence). The V end lost 11 bases, the J end lost 7 bases, and 24 bases lay between the germline ends. The CDR3 sequence is 15 residues long.

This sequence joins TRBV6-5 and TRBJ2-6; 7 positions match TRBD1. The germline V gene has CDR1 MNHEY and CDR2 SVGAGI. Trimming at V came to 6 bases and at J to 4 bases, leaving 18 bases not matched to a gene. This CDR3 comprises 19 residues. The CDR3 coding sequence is TGTGCCAGCAGCCCCTTCCGGGACAGTGTGTCGGAAGGGGCCAACGTCCTGACTTTC. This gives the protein CASSPFRDSVSEGANVLTF.

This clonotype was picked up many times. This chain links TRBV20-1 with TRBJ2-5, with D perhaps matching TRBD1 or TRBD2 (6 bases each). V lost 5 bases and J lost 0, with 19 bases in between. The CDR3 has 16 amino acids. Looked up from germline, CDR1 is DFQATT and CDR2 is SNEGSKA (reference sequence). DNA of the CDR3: TGCAGTGCTCGAACGGGTCGAGGGGGGTACCAAGAGACCCAGTACTTC. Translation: CSARTGRGGYQETQYF.

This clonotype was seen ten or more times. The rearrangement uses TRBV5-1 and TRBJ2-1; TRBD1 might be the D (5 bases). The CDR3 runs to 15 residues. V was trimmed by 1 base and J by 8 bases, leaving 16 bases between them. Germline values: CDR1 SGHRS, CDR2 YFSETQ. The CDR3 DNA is TGCGCCAGCAGCTTGTTGTGGCAGGGTAAAGATGAGCAGTTCTTC. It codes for CASSLLWQGKDEQFF.

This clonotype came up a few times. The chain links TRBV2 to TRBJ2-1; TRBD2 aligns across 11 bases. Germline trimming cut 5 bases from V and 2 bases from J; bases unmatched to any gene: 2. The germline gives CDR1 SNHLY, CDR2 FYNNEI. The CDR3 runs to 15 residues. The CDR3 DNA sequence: TGTGCCAGCAGTTTTAGCGGGGGGGCCTACAATGAGCAGTTCTTC. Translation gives CASSFSGGAYNEQFF.

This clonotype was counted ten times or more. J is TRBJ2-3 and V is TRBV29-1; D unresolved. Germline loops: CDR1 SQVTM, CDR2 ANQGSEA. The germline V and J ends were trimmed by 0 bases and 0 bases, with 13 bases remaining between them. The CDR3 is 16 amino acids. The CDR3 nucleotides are TGCAGCGTTGAAGACAGACTTAAAGTGAGCACAGATACGCAGTATTTT. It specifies CSVEDRLKVSTDTQYF.

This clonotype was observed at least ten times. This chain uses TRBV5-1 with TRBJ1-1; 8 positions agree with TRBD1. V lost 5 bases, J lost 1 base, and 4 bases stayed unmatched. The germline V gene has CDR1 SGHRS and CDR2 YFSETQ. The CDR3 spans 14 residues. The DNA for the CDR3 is TGCGCCAGCAGACTGACAGGGGCGAACACTGAAGCTTTCTTT. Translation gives CASRLTGANTEAFF.

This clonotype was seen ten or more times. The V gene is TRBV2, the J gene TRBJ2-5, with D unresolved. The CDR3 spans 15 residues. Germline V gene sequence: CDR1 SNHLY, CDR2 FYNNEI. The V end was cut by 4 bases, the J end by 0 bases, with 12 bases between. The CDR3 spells CASSVVSMYQETQYF. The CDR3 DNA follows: TGTGCCAGCAGTGTGGTCTCGATGTACCAAGAGACCCAGTACTTC. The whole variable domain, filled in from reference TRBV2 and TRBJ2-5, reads EPEVTQTPSHQVTQMGQEVILRCVPISNHLYFYWYRQILGQKVEFLVSFYNNEISEKSEIFDDQFSVERPDGSNFTLKIRSTKLEDSAMYFCASSVVSMYQETQYFGPGTRLLVL.

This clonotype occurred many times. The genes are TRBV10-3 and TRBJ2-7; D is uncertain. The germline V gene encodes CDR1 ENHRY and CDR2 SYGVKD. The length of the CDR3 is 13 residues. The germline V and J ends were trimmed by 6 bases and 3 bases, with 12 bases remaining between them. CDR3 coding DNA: TGTGCCATCAGCAGGACCTCCTTCTACGAGCAGTACTTC. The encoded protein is CAISRTSFYEQYF.

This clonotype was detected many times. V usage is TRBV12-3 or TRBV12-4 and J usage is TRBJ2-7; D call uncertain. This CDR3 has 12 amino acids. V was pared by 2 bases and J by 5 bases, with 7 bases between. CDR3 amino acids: CASSLRVDEQYF. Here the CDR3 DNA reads TGTGCCAGCAGTTTAAGGGTGGACGAGCAGTACTTC.

CDR3 nucleotide sequence: TGCAGCGTTGGGGACAGGGGAGGGGATGAGCAGTTCTTC. Protein: CSVGDRGGDEQFF. The chain links TRBV29-1 to TRBJ2-1, with 10 bases lining up with TRBD1. The CDR3 totals 13 residues. The V and J ends lost 4 bases and 8 bases, in that order; junction bases with no gene match: 5. CDR1 is SQVTM, CDR2 ANQGSEA, per germline.

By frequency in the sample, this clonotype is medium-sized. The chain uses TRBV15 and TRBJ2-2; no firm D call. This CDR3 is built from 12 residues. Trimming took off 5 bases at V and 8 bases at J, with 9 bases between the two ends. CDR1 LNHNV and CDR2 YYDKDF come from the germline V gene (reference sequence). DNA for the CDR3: TGTGCCACCAGCCCCGACGAGGGGGAGCTGTTTTTT. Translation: CATSPDEGELFF.

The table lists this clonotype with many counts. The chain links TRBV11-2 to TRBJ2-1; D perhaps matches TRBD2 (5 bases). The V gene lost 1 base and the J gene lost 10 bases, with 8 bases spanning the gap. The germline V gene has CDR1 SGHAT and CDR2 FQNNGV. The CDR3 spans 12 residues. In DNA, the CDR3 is TGTGCCAGCAGCTTAGTAGGACTCGAGCAGTTCTTC. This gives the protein CASSLVGLEQFF.